This entry lists 23 T cell receptor beta chains sequenced from one sample in a study of CD8+CD57+ T cells in acquired aplastic anemia. Genomic DNA provided the template from which TCR beta VDJ and CDR3 profiles were obtained. TCRdb reprocessed the reads with MiXCR, giving one entry per CDR3 protein. The repertoire includes some 170,000 distinct CDR3 sequences, around half of them detected once, and about 1% sits in the top ten. The patients chosen for sequencing had shown expansion of CD8+CD57+ cells (detected by flow cytometry). Sequencing was performed on sorted CD4+, CD8+, or CD8+CD57+ T cells (not recorded which) from PBMCs. These receptors came from a human donor with aplastic anemia.

The chain links TRBV24-1 to TRBJ2-1; 9 bases agree with TRBD1. The CDR3 sequence is 16 residues long. Germline assignment: CDR1 KGHDR and CDR2 SFDVKD. The junction had 3 bases not matched to a gene; V was cut back by 0 bases and J by 4 bases. CDR3 DNA: TGTGCCACCAGTGATTTGGGGGGACAGGGATACAATGAGCAGTTCTTC. Translation: CATSDLGGQGYNEQFF.

In this sample, this clonotype turned up once. This chain links TRBV20-1 with TRBJ1-6; tentatively, D is TRBD1 (5 bases). The CDR3 has 14 residues. Trimming left V 0 bases short and J 7 bases short, with 10 bases between. The V gene's germline CDR1 is DFQATT and CDR2 SNEGSKA (reference sequence). The CDR3: CSARDPGWNSPLHF. In DNA, the CDR3 is TGCAGTGCTAGAGATCCAGGGTGGAATTCACCCCTCCACTTT.

This chain links TRBV20-1 with TRBJ2-7; 12 nucleotides align to TRBD2. CDR3 size: 15 residues. V lost 6 bases and J lost 4; bases outside the gene matches: 10. The germline V gene encodes CDR1 DFQATT and CDR2 SNEGSKA (reference sequence). The CDR3 DNA reads as TGCAGTGCCGAGAGCCTAGCGGGGGGGCGGTACGAGCAGTACTTC. It is translated as CSAESLAGGRYEQYF.

Regarding this clonotype: Given a much more abundant clone one base away, this may be a read error. The CDR3 is CASSPPGKSTDTQYF. The CDR3 coding sequence is TGTGCCAGCAGCCCACCGGGAAAAAGCACAGATACGCAGTATTTT. The chain joins TRBV12-3 or TRBV12-4 to TRBJ2-3; D possibly corresponds to TRBD2 (5 bases). Trimming left V 6 bases short and J 0 bases short, with 13 bases between. There are 15 residues in the CDR3.

A remark on this clonotype: This may be a read error, as it is one base from a much larger clone. The gene calls are TRBV7-9 and TRBJ1-2; D gene unclear. This CDR3 is 15 amino acids long. CDR1 is SEHNR and CDR2 is FQNEAQ in the germline V gene (reference sequence). The CDR3 protein is CASSENTRPNYGYAF. For the CDR3, the DNA is TGTGCCAGCAGCGAAAATACCAGACCTAACTATGGCTACGCCTTC.

The chain has TRBV6-2 or TRBV6-3 and TRBJ1-1; D unresolved. The germline gives CDR1 MNHEY, CDR2 SVGEGT. V lost 7 bases and J 0 bases, leaving 6 bases between the germline ends. This CDR3 is built from 12 residues. CDR3 in amino acids: CASTSVNTEAFF. CDR3 sequence (DNA): TGTGCCAGCACGTCAGTGAACACTGAAGCTTTCTTT.

The rearrangement links TRBV20-1 to TRBJ2-3; D is uncertain. Trimming stripped 2 bases from V and 4 bases from J, with 7 bases between. Germline-derived CDR1 and CDR2 are DFQATT and SNEGSKA (reference sequence). The CDR3 consists of 12 residues. The CDR3, as DNA: TGCAGTGCTAGATACGGTGCAGATACGCAGTATTTT. It encodes CSARYGADTQYF.

The V and J genes are TRBV10-3 and TRBJ2-7, with 10 nucleotides matching TRBD1. The germline CDR1 and CDR2 sequences are ENHRY and SYGVKD. V lost 4 bases to trimming and J lost 2 bases; unmatched junction nucleotides: 2. The CDR3 consists of 14 residues. This CDR3 is CAISAGQGAYEQYF. The CDR3 coding sequence is TGTGCCATCAGTGCAGGACAGGGGGCCTACGAGCAGTACTTC.

This clonotype was counted between two and nine times. The gene calls are TRBV7-9 and TRBJ2-7; D is possibly TRBD1 or TRBD2 (6 bases each). The V end lost 5 bases, the J end lost 2 bases, and 10 bases lay between the germline ends. The CDR3 spans 13 residues. CDR1 and CDR2 from the germline V gene are SEHNR and FQNEAQ (reference sequence). The DNA for the CDR3 is TGTGCCAGCAGCATGAGGGGGGCCTACGAGCAGTACTTC. It yields the protein CASSMRGAYEQYF.

This sequence joins TRBV6-1 and TRBJ2-1; the match to TRBD2 covers 10 bases. The CDR3 runs 14 residues. Germline CDR1 is MNHNS and CDR2 is SASEGT. With 6 bases clipped from V and 8 bases from J, the junction kept 7 bases outside the gene matches. This chain's CDR3 is CASRQAGGYDEQFF. CDR3 in DNA: TGTGCCAGCAGACAAGCGGGGGGGTACGATGAGCAGTTCTTC.

This clonotype was detected only a few times. The rearrangement links TRBV10-3 to TRBJ2-7; 7 bases match TRBD2. The CDR3 is 14 amino acids. The ends lost 6 bases at V and 6 bases at J; junction bases unmatched: 11. Germline-derived CDR1 and CDR2 are ENHRY and SYGVKD. CDR3 sequence reads: CAISEGAGVGEQYF. CDR3 coding DNA: TGTGCCATCAGCGAAGGGGCGGGAGTGGGCGAGCAGTACTTC.

In its sample, this clonotype was seen many times. V usage is TRBV4-1 and J usage is TRBJ1-2, with 7 bases identical to TRBD1. The germline gives CDR1 MGHRA, CDR2 YSYEKL. The ends lost 2 bases at V and 0 bases at J; junction bases unmatched: 3. The CDR3 has 15 amino acids. The CDR3 is CASSQRTGTNYGYTF. The CDR3 bases are TGCGCCAGCAGCCAAAGGACAGGCACTAACTATGGCTACACCTTC.

This clonotype has ten or more counts. This rearrangement joins TRBV5-8 to TRBJ1-4; TRBD1 matches 9 bases. Germline lookup yields CDR1 SGHTS and CDR2 YDEGEE. The ends lost 3 bases at V and 7 bases at J; junction bases unmatched: 7. The CDR3 has 15 residues. The CDR3 is CASSSTGTGSEKLFF. CDR3 bases: TGTGCCAGCAGCTCGACCGGGACAGGGTCTGAAAAACTGTTTTTT.

This clonotype was detected only once. This sequence joins TRBV20-1 and TRBJ1-1; tentatively, D is TRBD1 (5 bases). The CDR3 is 13 residues long. Trimming shortened V by 8 bases and J by 1 base, and 14 bases separated the two germline ends. Germline assignment: CDR1 DFQATT and CDR2 SNEGSKA (reference sequence). CDR3 nucleotides: TGCAGTACTCGGCGGACATCGAACACTGAAGCTTTCTTT. Its translation: CSTRRTSNTEAFF.

This chain joins TRBV7-2 and TRBJ2-1; possibly TRBD2 for D (5 bases). Germline values: CDR1 SGHTA, CDR2 FQGNSA. CDR3 length: 14 amino acids. Deletions cut 0 bases from V and 6 bases from J, with 9 bases between. The DNA for the CDR3 is TGTGCCAGCAGCTTAGCCCGGGATCGCAATGAGCAGTTCTTC. Amino acid sequence: CASSLARDRNEQFF.

This sequence joins TRBV6-5 and TRBJ2-1; D could derive from TRBD1 or TRBD2 (6 bases each). Germline lookup yields CDR1 MNHEY and CDR2 SVGAGI. V lost 2 bases to trimming and J lost 10 bases, with 18 bases between them. CDR3 length equals 15 residues. The CDR3 DNA reads as TGTGCCAGCAGTTACCTAGGGGGGCGAATAGGGGAGCAGTTCTTC. Its protein product is CASSYLGGRIGEQFF.

Concerning this clonotype: This sequence may be a read error, since a much larger clone differs from it by one base. The chain employs TRBV24-1 and TRBJ1-6; 7 bases are a match to TRBD1. The CDR3 has 14 amino acids. Losses at the gene ends were 8 bases for V and 8 bases for J; bases not matched to a gene: 8. Germline-derived CDR1 and CDR2 are KGHDR and SFDVKD. CDR3 loop: CATKPRQGDSPLHF. The CDR3 DNA is TGTGCCACCAAACCGAGACAGGGAGATTCACCCCTCCACTTT.

At least ten counts were recorded for this clonotype. The chain joins TRBV5-1 to TRBJ1-1; 11 nucleotides align to TRBD1. The CDR3 runs to 17 residues. The V and J ends lost 1 base and 2 bases, in that order; junction bases with no gene match: 7. The germline CDR1 and CDR2 sequences are SGHRS and YFSETQ. This CDR3 is CASSLSRDRGINTEAFF. The CDR3 DNA is TGCGCCAGCAGCTTGTCCCGGGACAGGGGGATAAACACTGAAGCTTTCTTT.

V is TRBV11-2 and J is TRBJ1-2, with D perhaps matching TRBD1 (5 bases). The germline gives CDR1 SGHAT, CDR2 FQNNGV. The CDR3 is made up of 15 amino acids. Trimming removed 5 bases at V and 8 bases at J, with 21 bases between. This chain's CDR3 is CASSPHLAGADGYTF. CDR3 coding DNA: TGTGCCAGCAGCCCCCACCTCGCCGGGGCGGACGGCTACACCTTC.

V usage is TRBV11-1 and J usage is TRBJ1-1; D not resolved. Germline CDR1 SGHAT, CDR2 FQDESV (reference sequence). The V gene lost 2 bases and the J gene lost 0 bases, with 10 bases spanning the gap. The length of the CDR3 is 15 residues. DNA of the CDR3: TGTGCCAGCAGCTTAACCGACGGCGTGAACACTGAAGCTTTCTTT. It encodes CASSLTDGVNTEAFF.

This sequence joins TRBV2 and TRBJ1-1; D call uncertain. Germline CDR1 SNHLY, CDR2 FYNNEI. V gave up 2 bases and J gave up 2 bases, with 15 bases separating them. The CDR3 covers 16 residues. In DNA, the CDR3 is TGTGCCAGCAGTGAATCGGCAGTAGCAGGTAACACTGAAGCTTTCTTT. As protein: CASSESAVAGNTEAFF.

The chain carries TRBV15 and TRBJ1-4; 7 bases are a match to TRBD1. V lost 8 bases, J lost 8 bases, and 11 bases stayed unmatched. The germline gives CDR1 LNHNV, CDR2 YYDKDF (reference sequence). CDR3 length: 14 amino acids. CDR3 sequence: CATAKRATGEKLFF. In nucleotides, the CDR3 is TGTGCCACCGCTAAGCGGGCGACAGGGGAAAAACTGTTTTTT.

The chain uses TRBV19 and TRBJ1-1; the match to TRBD1 covers 7 bases. CDR1 is LNHDA, CDR2 SQIVND, per germline (reference sequence). The junction had 7 bases not matched to a gene; V was cut back by 8 bases and J by 4 bases. This CDR3 is 13 amino acids long. In nucleotides, the CDR3 is TGTGCCAGTGGGGCAGGGGGAGGCACTGAAGCTTTCTTT. Translating gives CASGAGGGTEAFF.